Shown below are 13 T cell receptor beta chains from a single sample sequenced in a study of blood T cell repertoires in COVID-19. Assay: immunoSEQ multiplex PCR; the TCRdb copy retains only in-frame clones and omits some. Found here are under 250,000 clones, around 78% of them singletons; the top ten hold approximately 2.6%. The sample was peripheral blood. The receptors come from a woman in her 70s with active or convalescent COVID-19.

Details on this clone: Other DNA sequences from this sample encode an identical CDR3 as well. V gene TRBV29-1 combines with J gene TRBJ2-5, with TRBD1 identical over 9 bases. This CDR3 comprises 12 residues. Germline V lookup: CDR1 SQVTM, CDR2 ANQGSEA. V lost 5 bases to trimming and J lost 3 bases; unmatched junction nucleotides: 1. Here the CDR3 DNA reads TGCAGCGTTCGGACAGGGGAAGAGACCCAGTACTTC. Residues: CSVRTGEETQYF.

The chain links TRBV6-6 to TRBJ1-1, with 9 bases matching TRBD1. The CDR3 has 14 amino acids. The germline CDR1 and CDR2 sequences are MNHNY and SVGAGI (reference sequence). Trimming at V came to 7 bases and at J to 3 bases, leaving 6 bases not matched to a gene. This chain's CDR3 is CASTLQGAYTEAFF. CDR3 bases: TGTGCCAGCACTCTACAGGGGGCCTACACTGAAGCTTTCTTT.

The V and J genes are TRBV10-3 and TRBJ2-7, with D tentatively TRBD1 (5 bases). V shed 3 bases and J shed 5 bases, with 14 bases lying between them. Germline lookup yields CDR1 ENHRY and CDR2 SYGVKD. The CDR3 totals 14 residues. DNA of the CDR3: TGTGCCATCAGTGAAATGCAGGGTGGGCACGAGCAGTACTTC. Amino acid sequence: CAISEMQGGHEQYF.

The chain carries TRBV4-1 and TRBJ2-1; 11 bases agree with TRBD2. Trimming removed 4 bases from V and 10 bases from J; junction bases left unmatched: 15. Germline V CDR1 and CDR2: MGHRA, YSYEKL. The CDR3 consists of 17 residues. The CDR3 is CASSLWTSGPAGGEQFF. For the CDR3, the DNA is TGCGCCAGCAGCCTCTGGACTAGCGGGCCGGCTGGGGGAGAGCAGTTCTTC.

V is TRBV2 and J is TRBJ1-6, with D perhaps matching TRBD1 (6 bases). CDR3 length equals 15 residues. Germline V lookup: CDR1 SNHLY, CDR2 FYNNEI. V lost 5 bases to trimming and J lost 5 bases, with 13 bases between them. CDR3 DNA sequence: TGTGCCAGCAGTCCGCAGGGGCTGAATAATTCACCCCTCCACTTT. Translating gives CASSPQGLNNSPLHF.

As concerns this clone: The same CDR3 also results from other DNA sequences found in this sample. This chain links TRBV28 with TRBJ1-2, with D perhaps matching TRBD1 (5 bases). The CDR3 contains 12 residues. Germline CDR1 and CDR2: MDHEN and SYDVKM. Trimming removed 3 bases at V and 4 bases at J, with 6 bases between. The CDR3 sequence: CASSLDTYGYTF. The CDR3, as DNA: TGTGCCAGCAGTTTGGACACCTATGGCTACACCTTC.

The chain links TRBV28 to TRBJ2-7, with a tentative D call TRBD2 (6 bases). The CDR3 loop spans 16 amino acids. The ends were cut back, 6 bases at V and 6 bases at J, with 24 bases in the middle. Looked up from germline, CDR1 is MDHEN and CDR2 is SYDVKM. The CDR3 is CASSPRRAPMGGEQYF. The CDR3 DNA reads TGTGCCAGCAGCCCCCGAAGGGCCCCCATGGGAGGCGAGCAGTACTTC. The entire variable domain, with the rest obtained from reference TRBV28 and TRBJ2-7, is as follows: DVKVTQSSRYLVKRTGEKVFLECVQDMDHENMFWYRQDPGLGLRLIYFSYDVKMKEKGDIPEGYSVSREKKERFSLILESASTNQTSMYLCASSPRRAPMGGEQYFGPGTRLTVT.

The V gene is TRBV2, the J gene TRBJ2-5; 15 bases agree with TRBD2. This CDR3 comprises 16 residues. Germline trimming cut 6 bases from V and 9 bases from J; bases unmatched to any gene: 11. Germline values: CDR1 SNHLY, CDR2 FYNNEI. The CDR3 nucleotides read TGTGCCAGCAGAGCCGGACTAGCGGGAGGGCAGCAACCCCAGTACTTC. Its protein product is CASRAGLAGGQQPQYF.

The gene calls are TRBV7-2 and TRBJ1-2; D is uncertain. The germline gives CDR1 SGHTA, CDR2 FQGNSA. V lost 4 bases and J lost 5, with 8 bases in between. The CDR3 has 12 amino acids. CDR3 amino acids: CASSSRGYGYTF. In DNA, the CDR3 is TGTGCCAGCAGCTCACGAGGGTATGGCTACACCTTC.

This rearrangement joins TRBV5-1 to TRBJ1-2; 8 bases align to TRBD1. Per the germline V gene, CDR1 is SGHRS and CDR2 is YFSETQ. The CDR3 is 13 amino acids. After removal of 6 bases from V and 8 bases from J, the junction contained 9 bases not matched to a gene. This chain's CDR3 is CASTLTGGLGYTF. The CDR3 DNA sequence: TGCGCCAGCACCCTCACAGGGGGTTTGGGCTACACCTTC.

The chain employs TRBV5-1 and TRBJ1-5; D not resolved. From germline, CDR1 is SGHRS and CDR2 YFSETQ. Trimming left V 1 base short and J 2 bases short, with 10 bases between. This CDR3 comprises 15 residues. The DNA for the CDR3 is TGCGCCAGCAGCTTGAGTGACGGAGGCAATCAGCCCCAGCATTTT. This translates into CASSLSDGGNQPQHF.

This sequence joins TRBV3-1 (or the pseudogene TRBV3-2) and TRBJ2-7, with TRBD2 as a possible D gene (5 bases). CDR3 size: 15 residues. CDR1 LGHDT and CDR2 YNNKEL come from the germline V gene (reference sequence). V was clipped by 1 base and J by 2 bases, with 12 bases between them. DNA for the CDR3: TGTGCCAGCAGCCAAGCCGCCGGGATGACCTACGAGCAGTACTTC. Its protein product is CASSQAAGMTYEQYF.

The V gene is TRBV18, the J gene TRBJ1-1, with TRBD1 as a possible D gene (5 bases). The V gene's germline CDR1 is KGHSH and CDR2 LQKENI. V was clipped by 4 bases and J by 7 bases, with 13 bases between them. The CDR3 runs to 13 residues. The chain's CDR3 is CASSRGTAIEAFF. The CDR3 DNA is TGTGCCAGCTCACGCGGGACGGCAATTGAAGCTTTCTTT.